Each of the 32 T cell receptor beta chains below was sequenced from the same sample in a study of blood T cell repertoires in COVID-19 (dated by TCRdb to the early 2020s). The library was obtained by the immunoSEQ multiplex PCR assay. Here the immuneACCESS table is served through TCRdb, limited to in-frame sequences with V and J called. Missing clones are a known gap in these copies; in checked studies unresolved V genes cover under half, and the rest lacks a known reason. The sample yields some 58,000 clones; about nine tenths were counted once. Under 9% of the sample comes from the top ten. The sample consisted of peripheral blood. The source of these receptors is a man between 45 and 60 years old with active COVID-19.

The chain uses TRBV12-2 and TRBJ2-1; the table assigns TRBD2, which was not confirmed against the DNA. TRBV12-2 is flagged as a pseudogene. The CDR3 has 16 residues. CDR3 amino acids: CASRLVPSGSLPWSFF. In DNA, the CDR3 is TGTGCAAGTCGCTTAGTCCCTAGCGGGAGTCTACCGTGGTCGTTCTTC.

The chain recombines TRBV30 with TRBJ2-2; TRBD1 aligns across 7 bases. CDR1 and CDR2 from the germline V gene are GTSNPN and SVGIG (reference sequence). This CDR3 comprises 15 residues. The trim removed 6 bases at V and 4 bases at J, leaving 11 bases unmatched. DNA for the CDR3: TGTGCCTGCCCCCGAGGCCCAGGGGGCACCGGGGAGCTGTTTTTT. This encodes CACPRGPGGTGELFF.

The chain has TRBV7-9 and TRBJ1-1, with D unclear. V dropped 3 bases and J dropped 1 base, with 6 bases sitting between them. This CDR3 is 13 amino acids long. Looked up from germline, CDR1 is SEHNR and CDR2 is FQNEAQ (reference sequence). In DNA, the CDR3 is TGTGCCAGCAGCTTTTCAGGGAACACTGAAGCTTTCTTT. It codes for CASSFSGNTEAFF.

There are a few counts of this clone. This chain links TRBV7-9 with TRBJ1-3; no firm D call. The CDR3 extends over 14 amino acids. V lost 5 bases and J 2 bases, leaving 10 bases between the germline ends. Germline V gene data show CDR1 as SEHNR and CDR2 as FQNEAQ (reference sequence). For the CDR3, the DNA is TGTGCCAGCAGCCAGCCGGGAGCTGGAAACACCATATATTTT. As protein: CASSQPGAGNTIYF.

V gene TRBV7-2 combines with J gene TRBJ2-5; possible D gene TRBD2, 6 bases. V was shortened by 3 bases and J by 5 bases, with 16 bases between the two germline ends. CDR1 and CDR2 from the germline V gene are SGHTA and FQGNSA. This CDR3 is 15 amino acids long. CDR3 loop: CASSLEGLGMETQYF. Here the CDR3 DNA reads TGTGCCAGCAGCTTGGAGGGGTTAGGTATGGAGACCCAGTACTTC.

The chain recombines TRBV6-5 with TRBJ1-5, with 7 bases matching TRBD1. The V gene end was trimmed by 6 bases and the J gene end by 6 bases; junction bases not matched to a gene: 8. This CDR3 region has 14 residues. Germline assignment: CDR1 MNHEY and CDR2 SVGAGI. The CDR3 reads CASRMSTGSQPQHF. The CDR3 DNA follows: TGTGCCAGCAGGATGTCGACAGGGAGTCAGCCCCAGCATTTT.

The chain links TRBV7-2 to TRBJ1-2; TRBD1 might be the D (5 bases). Germline V gene data show CDR1 as SGHTA and CDR2 as FQGNSA. The CDR3 is 13 residues long. The V end lost 3 bases, the J end lost 7 bases, and 12 bases lay between the germline ends. The CDR3 protein is CASSLRREAGYTF. CDR3 bases: TGTGCCAGCAGCTTGCGCAGGGAAGCTGGCTACACCTTC.

As DNA, the CDR3 is TGTGCCAGCAGCTTAGGTATCAGAGAGACCCAGTACTTC. As protein: CASSLGIRETQYF. V usage is TRBV11-3 and J usage is TRBJ2-5, with unresolved D. V was clipped by 1 base and J by 4 bases, with 7 bases between them. Germline V gene data show CDR1 as SGHNT and CDR2 as YENEEA. CDR3 length: 13 residues.

The chain has TRBV5-1 and TRBJ1-1; the D is unclear. Trimming removed 7 bases from V and 4 bases from J, with 17 bases in between. The germline gives CDR1 SGHRS, CDR2 YFSETQ. The CDR3 spans 14 residues. The CDR3 reads CASAPVPSGTEAFF. In DNA form, the CDR3 reads TGCGCCAGCGCACCAGTCCCCAGTGGCACTGAAGCTTTCTTT.

This clone was observed once. For the CDR3, the DNA is TGTGCCATCAGATCAGACAGGGTGCAAAAAAACACCATATATTTT. It encodes CAIRSDRVQKNTIYF. This rearrangement joins TRBV10-3 to TRBJ1-3, with TRBD1 matching over 7 bases. Germline V gives CDR1 ENHRY, CDR2 SYGVKD. V trimming: 6 bases; J trimming: 6 bases; junction bases outside the gene matches: 11. This CDR3 comprises 15 residues.

The table lists this clone with a few counts. The chain links TRBV7-2 to TRBJ1-2; TRBD1 matches at 9 bases. Unmatched junction bases numbered 22, after V lost 4 bases and J lost 7 bases. The germline V gene has CDR1 SGHTA and CDR2 FQGNSA. The CDR3 runs 19 residues. The CDR3 loop is CASSSQPSGTGSLSGGYTF. The CDR3 nucleotides are TGTGCCAGCAGCTCACAGCCTTCCGGGACAGGGTCCCTCTCGGGTGGCTACACCTTC.

The V gene is TRBV6-1, the J gene TRBJ2-2, with D possibly TRBD1 on 6 matching bases. Trimming removed 6 bases from V and 0 bases from J, with 11 bases in between. CDR3 size: 15 residues. Germline CDR1 is MNHNS and CDR2 is SASEGT. CDR3 in amino acids: CASSAGAANTGELFF. In nucleotides, the CDR3 is TGTGCCAGCAGCGCAGGGGCGGCGAACACCGGGGAGCTGTTTTTT.

This rearrangement joins TRBV4-3 to TRBJ1-5, with 7 bases matching TRBD1. The CDR3 has 13 residues. V lost 2 bases, J lost 7 bases, and 2 bases stayed unmatched. Germline CDR1 is LGHNA and CDR2 is YSLEER. CDR3 nucleotide sequence: TGCGCCAGCAGCCAACAGGGGGGACAGCCCCAGCATTTT. It is translated as CASSQQGGQPQHF.

The V call is TRBV6-4, the J call TRBJ2-3; D not certain. The germline V and J ends were trimmed by 0 bases and 5 bases, with 6 bases remaining between them. CDR3 size: 13 residues. Germline V gene data show CDR1 as MRHNA and CDR2 as SNTAGT. CDR3 coding DNA: TGTGCCAGCAGTGACTCGCGAGGAGATACGCAGTATTTT. It codes for CASSDSRGDTQYF.

This rearrangement joins TRBV5-4 to TRBJ2-7, with 8 bases lining up with TRBD1. This CDR3 contains 15 residues. J was trimmed by 1 base and V by 5 bases; bases with no gene match: 8. The germline CDR1 and CDR2 sequences are SGHNT and YYREEE (reference sequence). CDR3 nucleotide sequence: TGTGCCAGCAGAACCGGGACAGGCGGATCCTACGAGCAGTACTTC. Its translation: CASRTGTGGSYEQYF.

The CDR3 nucleotides read TGTGCCAGTAGTCCTAATTCTGGGCCTTATGGCTACACCTTC. Encoded protein: CASSPNSGPYGYTF. The chain employs TRBV19 and TRBJ1-2; no reliable D call. This CDR3 is 14 amino acids long. The ends were cut back, 5 bases at V and 5 bases at J, with 15 bases in the middle. Per germline, CDR1 LNHDA and CDR2 SQIVND (reference sequence).

V usage is TRBV12-5 and J usage is TRBJ2-1; 7 positions agree with TRBD1. CDR1 is LGHNT and CDR2 is FRNRAP in the germline V gene. V was pared by 0 bases and J by 8 bases, with 19 bases of the junction left unmatched. This CDR3 is built from 19 residues. The CDR3 loop is CASGLVQLRGTGVVDEQFF. For the CDR3, the DNA is TGTGCTAGTGGTTTGGTACAGTTGCGAGGAACAGGGGTGGTCGATGAGCAGTTCTTC.

J is TRBJ1-2 and V is TRBV9, with TRBD1 matching over 7 bases. The germline V gene has CDR1 SGDLS and CDR2 YYNGEE. This CDR3 is 14 amino acids long. Losses at the gene ends were 3 bases for V and 4 bases for J; bases not matched to a gene: 6. The CDR3 here is CASSAFDRAYGYTF. In DNA form, the CDR3 reads TGTGCCAGCAGCGCCTTCGACAGGGCCTATGGCTACACCTTC.

The chain combines TRBV7-6 with TRBJ1-2, with D unclear. The V end was cut by 1 base, the J end by 8 bases, with 17 bases between. The CDR3 is 15 amino acids. Germline CDR1 SGHVS, CDR2 FNYEAQ. CDR3 amino acids: CASSLGSIPVGGYTF. In DNA, the CDR3 is TGTGCCAGCAGCTTAGGTAGCATCCCAGTTGGGGGCTACACCTTC.

This clone was counted a single time. The chain is built from TRBV12-2 and TRBJ2-3; the listed D gene, TRBD2, was not tested against the DNA. TRBV12-2 is shown as a pseudogene. CDR3 length equals 15 residues. This CDR3 reads CASRLRGTSGDTQYF. As DNA, the CDR3 is TGTGCAAGTCGCCTGAGGGGGACTAGCGGGGATACGCAGTATTTT.

The chain combines TRBV5-1 with TRBJ2-1; tentatively, D is TRBD2 (6 bases). Germline V gene sequence: CDR1 SGHRS, CDR2 YFSETQ. V lost 3 bases to trimming and J lost 6 bases, with 13 bases between them. CDR3 length: 14 residues. DNA of the CDR3: TGCGCCAGCAGCTCCGGGACTCAGCTCAATGAGCAGTTCTTC. This translates into CASSSGTQLNEQFF.

The chain uses TRBV2 and TRBJ2-5; D is possibly TRBD2 (6 bases). This CDR3 is built from 12 residues. Germline CDR1 reads SNHLY; CDR2 reads FYNNEI. V was pared by 6 bases and J by 4 bases, with 9 bases between. The CDR3 sequence: CASRAEGETQYF. The CDR3 nucleotides are TGTGCCAGCAGGGCGGAGGGAGAGACCCAGTACTTC.

The chain combines TRBV9 with TRBJ1-6; perhaps TRBD1 as D (6 bases). CDR3 length: 17 residues. Between the trimmed V and J ends, which lost 0 bases and 4 bases, there was a span of 14 bases. Per the germline V gene, CDR1 is SGDLS and CDR2 is YYNGEE. CDR3 in DNA: TGTGCCAGCAGCGTAGGTGGGGGCAGTGGGTATAATTCACCCCTCCACTTT. This gives the protein CASSVGGGSGYNSPLHF.

This chain's CDR3 is CASSPDRAGELFF. In DNA, the CDR3 is TGTGCCAGCTCACCTGACAGGGCCGGGGAGCTGTTTTTT. This chain connects TRBV18 to TRBJ2-2; 7 bases are shared with TRBD1. Trimming took 3 bases from V and 6 from J; bases not matched to a gene: 1. The CDR3 spans 13 residues. Germline V gene lookup returns CDR1 KGHSH and CDR2 LQKENI.

The chain links TRBV7-2 to TRBJ2-7; possible D gene TRBD2, 5 bases. The V and J ends lost 1 base and 6 bases respectively, with 13 bases between them. This CDR3 contains 14 residues. CDR1 SGHTA and CDR2 FQGNSA come from the germline V gene. In DNA form, the CDR3 reads TGTGCCAGCAGCTTAGGTTCCCCGGGGAGCGAGCAGTACTTC. Translated, it gives CASSLGSPGSEQYF.

This rearrangement joins TRBV7-2 to TRBJ2-5, with TRBD2 matching over 10 bases. CDR3 length: 16 residues. The germline V gene encodes CDR1 SGHTA and CDR2 FQGNSA. V lost 1 base to trimming and J lost 4 bases; unmatched junction nucleotides: 6. The DNA for the CDR3 is TGTGCCAGCAGCTTAGTAGCTAGCGGGAGCACAGAGACCCAGTACTTC. It specifies CASSLVASGSTETQYF.

V usage is TRBV7-8 and J usage is TRBJ2-1; 13 bases are shared with TRBD2. V was clipped by 5 bases and J by 6 bases; unmatched bases: 4. This CDR3 is 15 amino acids long. CDR1 is SGHVS, CDR2 FQNEAQ, per germline. The CDR3 is CASSRTSGGLNEQFF. The CDR3 region has the DNA TGTGCCAGCAGCCGGACTAGCGGGGGCCTCAATGAGCAGTTCTTC.

The chain joins TRBV21-1 to TRBJ1-1; the table's D call, TRBD1, has no DNA check behind it. TRBV21-1 is shown as a pseudogene. The CDR3 length is 14 residues. CDR3 residues: CASTDDRTNTEAFF. DNA for the CDR3: TGTGCCAGCACCGACGACAGGACAAACACTGAAGCTTTCTTT.

This clone was detected only a few times. This chain uses TRBV27 with TRBJ1-5; 7 nucleotides align to TRBD1. The V and J ends lost 6 bases and 4 bases, in that order; junction bases with no gene match: 6. Germline V CDR1 and CDR2: MNHEY, SMNVEV (reference sequence). This CDR3 has 14 amino acids. This CDR3 is CASRSGGRNQPQHF. CDR3 in DNA: TGTGCCAGCAGGTCAGGGGGACGGAATCAGCCCCAGCATTTT.

The chain couples TRBV7-2 to TRBJ2-7; the D gene is possibly TRBD1 (5 bases). V dropped 5 bases and J dropped 0 bases, with 17 bases sitting between them. CDR3 length equals 16 residues. CDR1 SGHTA and CDR2 FQGNSA come from the germline V gene. The CDR3 here is CASSAWGLASSYEQYF. DNA of the CDR3: TGTGCCAGCAGCGCCTGGGGCCTTGCTAGCTCCTACGAGCAGTACTTC.

V gene TRBV18 combines with J gene TRBJ1-5; 8 positions agree with TRBD1. V was clipped by 2 bases and J by 5 bases; unmatched bases: 5. Germline-derived CDR1 and CDR2 are KGHSH and LQKENI. The CDR3 is 15 residues long. The CDR3 region is CASSPNQGADQPQHF. CDR3 sequence (DNA): TGTGCCAGCTCACCAAATCAGGGGGCGGATCAGCCCCAGCATTTT.

This chain connects TRBV25-1 to TRBJ1-6; TRBD1 matches 11 bases. The CDR3 length is 16 residues. CDR1 is MGHDK, CDR2 SYGVNS, per germline. The V segment lost 4 bases and the J segment 7 bases; nucleotides outside the gene matches: 6. CDR3 nucleotides: TGTGCCAGCAGTGCAATGGGACAGGGGGTAAATTCACCCCTCCACTTT. Residues: CASSAMGQGVNSPLHF.